The 10 T cell receptor beta chains below come from one sample, sequenced in a study of OX40 agonist ivuxolimab in advanced cancers. TCRdb's copy holds only in-frame clones and misses some; the assay was immunoSEQ multiplex PCR. The table records tens of thousands of clones, roughly nine tenths of them present only once. This specimen was CD4+ or CD8+ T cells sorted from blood, taken in a trial of the OX40 agonist ivuxolimab. These receptors all stem from an adult with an advanced solid tumor such as melanoma, head and neck, liver or kidney cancer.

This chain uses TRBV27 with TRBJ2-1, with 7 bases fitting TRBD1. Germline V gene lookup returns CDR1 MNHEY and CDR2 SMNVEV (reference sequence). This CDR3 contains 15 residues. Germline trimming cut 6 bases from V and 5 bases from J; bases unmatched to any gene: 10. The CDR3 nucleotides read TGTGCCAGCAGACTCGGGACAGTTTCCAACAATGAGCAGTTCTTC. Translation: CASRLGTVSNNEQFF.

This chain links TRBV11-2 with TRBJ1-6, with a possible D match to TRBD1 (6 bases). CDR3 length: 17 amino acids. V shed 7 bases and J shed 2 bases, with 18 bases lying between them. Germline CDR1 SGHAT, CDR2 FQNNGV. CDR3 sequence: CASTITGGSAYNSPLHF. As DNA, the CDR3 is TGTGCCAGCACCATCACGGGGGGCTCCGCCTATAATTCACCCCTCCACTTT.

This clone was detected only a few times. This sample also contains other DNA sequences that code for the same CDR3. The chain joins TRBV5-6 to TRBJ2-7; D might be TRBD1 (6 bases). The CDR3 runs to 14 residues. Trimming removed 0 bases at V and 2 bases at J, with 9 bases between. The germline V gene has CDR1 SGHDT and CDR2 YYEEEE. CDR3 loop: CASSLGGRTYEQYF. Here the CDR3 DNA reads TGTGCCAGCAGCTTGGGGGGGCGGACCTACGAGCAGTACTTC.

CDR3 in DNA: TGTGCCAGGGACAGGGACCCTGTTGGCTACACCTTC. As protein: CARDRDPVGYTF. J is TRBJ1-2 and V is TRBV2, with 8 nucleotides matching TRBD1. The CDR3 totals 12 residues. Germline lookup yields CDR1 SNHLY and CDR2 FYNNEI. The trim removed 9 bases at V and 7 bases at J, leaving 7 bases unmatched.

The CDR3 bases are TGTGCCAGCAGTTTATCCCGCGCAGGGGCTCTCGAGCAGTACTTC. This codes for CASSLSRAGALEQYF. This chain uses TRBV27 with TRBJ2-7; D perhaps matches TRBD1 (6 bases). The CDR3 spans 15 residues. V lost 0 bases and J 6 bases, leaving 15 bases between the germline ends. CDR1 and CDR2 from the germline V gene are MNHEY and SMNVEV (reference sequence).

This clone was seen only once. CDR3 in amino acids: CASSTNFGTGYEQYF. CDR3 in DNA: TGCGCCAGCAGTACTAACTTCGGGACAGGTTACGAGCAGTACTTC. This chain connects TRBV5-1 to TRBJ2-7; 8 bases line up with TRBD1. With V trimmed by 5 bases and J by 4 bases, 11 bases remained unmatched. The CDR3 loop spans 15 amino acids. CDR1 is SGHRS, CDR2 YFSETQ, per germline.

The J gene is TRBJ1-3, the V gene TRBV10-1; 7 bases fit TRBD1. The CDR3 consists of 15 residues. Trimming took 6 bases from V and 1 from J; bases not matched to a gene: 6. Germline loops: CDR1 WNHNN, CDR2 SYGVQD (reference sequence). The CDR3 DNA is TGCGCCAGCAGCTCTGGGACAGAATCTGGAAACACCATATATTTT. Translation: CASSSGTESGNTIYF.

The chain carries TRBV13 and TRBJ2-7; 7 bases agree with TRBD1. The germline CDR1 and CDR2 sequences are PRHDT and FYEKMQ (reference sequence). The J segment lost 2 bases and the V segment lost 5 bases, leaving 6 bases of the junction unmatched. The CDR3 runs 14 residues. CDR3 residues: CASSRDSQPYEQYF. The CDR3 coding sequence is TGTGCCAGCAGCAGGGACAGTCAACCCTACGAGCAGTACTTC.

J is TRBJ2-3 and V is TRBV4-1; D call uncertain. The CDR3 length is 18 residues. Per the germline V gene, CDR1 is MGHRA and CDR2 is YSYEKL. The V end lost 3 bases, the J end lost 0 bases, and 19 bases lay between the germline ends. As DNA, the CDR3 is TGCGCCAGCAGCCACGTAAGCGACCTTATATCTAGCACAGATACGCAGTATTTT. Translation gives CASSHVSDLISSTDTQYF.

The gene calls are TRBV5-1 and TRBJ1-1; no clear D gene. The CDR3 has 13 residues. From germline, CDR1 is SGHRS and CDR2 YFSETQ. V shed 1 base and J shed 4 bases, with 8 bases lying between them. CDR3 nucleotides: TGCGCCAGCAGCTTGAGCCCAGTCACTGAAGCTTTCTTT. Amino acid sequence: CASSLSPVTEAFF. Supplemented by reference TRBV5-1 and TRBJ1-1, the full variable domain reads KAGVTQTPRYLIKTRGQQVTLSCSPISGHRSVSWYQQTPGQGLQFLFEYFSETQRNKGNFPGRFSGRQFSNSRSEMNVSTLELGDSALYLCASSLSPVTEAFFGQGTRLTVV.